This record looks at one T cell receptor beta chain sequence and its context. Sequencing was performed with immunoSEQ multiplex PCR; in TCRdb, only in-frame clones are kept and a portion is missing. The table lists fewer than 110,000 clones, 80% to 95% of them singletons. This sample stems from a study of T cell responses to AZD1222 COVID-19 vaccine. This CDR3 is built from 16 residues. J is TRBJ2-5 and V is TRBV1; whether TRBD2, the table's D call, matches the DNA was not checked. TRBV1 is described as a pseudogene. The material was peripheral blood, obtained 28 days after the second AZD1222 dose. This clonotype originated in an adult who received the AZD1222 COVID-19 vaccine. The CDR3 DNA reads as TGCACCAGCAGCCAAGAAGGCAAGCGGGGGGAAGAGACCCAGTACTTC. Translated: CTSSQEGKRGEETQYF.